A single sample gave rise to the 8 T cell receptor beta chains below, sequenced in a study of Ad26.COV2.S vaccination and SARS-CoV-2 variants. The protocol was immunoSEQ multiplex PCR, while the TCRdb copy is restricted to in-frame clones and leaves out a portion. This table holds about 460,000 clones, roughly nine tenths found once. Treatment meaning: some 19 received Ad26.COV2.S at low or high dose, single or two shots; 5 received placebo; per-sample allocation not given. Specimens were obtained on day 63 following the first vaccine or placebo injection. The sample here was peripheral blood, taken in a trial of Ad26.COV2.S vaccine versus placebo. Receptors were obtained from a person between 18 and 60 years old who received the Ad26.COV2.S COVID-19 vaccine or a placebo.

The chain carries TRBV6-5 and TRBJ1-2; D is unresolved. CDR1 and CDR2 from the germline V gene are MNHEY and SVGAGI. V lost 5 bases, J lost 1 base, and 8 bases lay in between. The CDR3 is made up of 13 amino acids. The CDR3: CASSQDRNYGYTF. The CDR3 nucleotides are TGTGCCAGCAGTCAGGACCGTAACTATGGCTACACCTTC.

The chain has TRBV10-1 and TRBJ2-7; TRBD1 matches 8 bases. The CDR3 consists of 14 residues. J gave up 0 bases and V 5 bases, and 3 bases lay outside the gene matches. Germline CDR1 is WNHNN and CDR2 is SYGVQD (reference sequence). The CDR3 coding sequence is TGCGCCAGCAGTCCGGGACAGGCCTCCTACGAGCAGTACTTC. The encoded protein is CASSPGQASYEQYF.

The chain couples TRBV16 to TRBJ1-1, with 11 bases lining up with TRBD1. The CDR3 is 17 residues long. CDR1 KGHSY and CDR2 FQNENV come from the germline V gene. V lost 0 bases to trimming and J lost 1 base; unmatched junction nucleotides: 4. CDR3 amino acids: CASSQSGTGGWNTEAFF. CDR3 nucleotide sequence: TGTGCCAGCAGCCAATCGGGGACAGGGGGATGGAACACTGAAGCTTTCTTT. The whole variable domain, filled in from reference TRBV16 and TRBJ1-1, reads GEEVAQTPKHLVRGEGQKAKLYCAPIKGHSYVFWYQQVLKNEFKFLISFQNENVFDETGMPKERFSAKCLPNSPCSLEIQATKLEDSAVYFCASSQSGTGGWNTEAFFGQGTRLTVV.

On this clone: Other DNA variants within this sample encode the same CDR3. V and J are TRBV4-1 and TRBJ1-2, with TRBD1 as a possible D gene (6 bases). CDR3 length equals 15 residues. Germline values: CDR1 MGHRA, CDR2 YSYEKL. V lost 1 base and J lost 2, with 11 bases in between. The CDR3 coding sequence is TGCGCCAGCAGCCAAGTCGGGACACCGAACTATGGCTACACCTTC. Protein sequence: CASSQVGTPNYGYTF.

V gene TRBV10-3 combines with J gene TRBJ2-5; D might be TRBD1 or TRBD2, each matching 5 bases. Germline CDR1 is ENHRY and CDR2 is SYGVKD. The CDR3 is 12 amino acids. Trimming removed 7 bases from V and 4 bases from J, with 10 bases in between. Here the CDR3 reads CAIMGEGETQYF. CDR3 sequence (DNA): TGTGCCATCATGGGGGAAGGAGAGACCCAGTACTTC.

V usage is TRBV20-1 and J usage is TRBJ1-1; D remains ambiguous. The CDR3 spans 11 residues. Per the germline V gene, CDR1 is DFQATT and CDR2 is SNEGSKA (reference sequence). Trimming left V 7 bases short and J 1 base short, with 7 bases between. CDR3 sequence (DNA): TGCAGTGTAGAGGGGAACACTGAAGCTTTCTTT. Translating gives CSVEGNTEAFF.

The CDR3 sequence is CASSYSAVRVLYEQYF. In nucleotides, the CDR3 is TGTGCCAGCAGTTACTCGGCAGTCAGGGTACTTTACGAGCAGTACTTC. V usage is TRBV6-5 and J usage is TRBJ2-7, with D maybe TRBD1 (5 bases). V lost 0 bases, J lost 4 bases, and 16 bases lay in between. CDR1 and CDR2 from the germline V gene are MNHEY and SVGAGI. CDR3 size: 16 residues.

The CDR3 region has the DNA TGTGCCAGCAGACCTGGGACAGGGGGCGCGTACGAGCAGTACTTC. Amino acids: CASRPGTGGAYEQYF. The chain employs TRBV28 and TRBJ2-7; 12 nucleotides line up with TRBD1. J gave up 4 bases and V 6 bases, and 7 bases lay outside the gene matches. This CDR3 is 15 amino acids long. Germline V gene lookup returns CDR1 MDHEN and CDR2 SYDVKM.